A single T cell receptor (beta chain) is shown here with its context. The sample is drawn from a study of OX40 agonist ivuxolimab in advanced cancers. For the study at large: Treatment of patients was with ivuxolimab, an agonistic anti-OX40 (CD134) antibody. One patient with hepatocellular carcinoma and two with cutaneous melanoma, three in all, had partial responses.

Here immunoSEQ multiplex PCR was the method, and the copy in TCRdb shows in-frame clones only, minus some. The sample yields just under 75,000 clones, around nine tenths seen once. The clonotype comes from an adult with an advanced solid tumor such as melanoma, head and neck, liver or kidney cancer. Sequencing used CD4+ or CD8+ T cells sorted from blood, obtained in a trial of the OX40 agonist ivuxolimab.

The CDR3 spells CASRTSGSLTGELFF. The CDR3 DNA reads TGTGCCAGTAGAACTAGCGGGAGCCTCACCGGGGAGCTGTTTTTT. This rearrangement joins TRBV19 to TRBJ2-2; 11 bases map to TRBD2. J was trimmed by 4 bases and V by 6 bases; bases with no gene match: 4. This CDR3 is built from 15 residues. Per germline, CDR1 LNHDA and CDR2 SQIVND (reference sequence).